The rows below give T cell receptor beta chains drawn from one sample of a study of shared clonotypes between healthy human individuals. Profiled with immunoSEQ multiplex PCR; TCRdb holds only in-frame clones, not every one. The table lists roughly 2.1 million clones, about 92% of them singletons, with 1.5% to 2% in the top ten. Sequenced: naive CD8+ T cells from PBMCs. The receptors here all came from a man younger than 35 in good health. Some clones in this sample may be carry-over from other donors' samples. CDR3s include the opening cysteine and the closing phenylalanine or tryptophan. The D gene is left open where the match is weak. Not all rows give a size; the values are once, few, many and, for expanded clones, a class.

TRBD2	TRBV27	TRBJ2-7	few	TGTGCCAGCAGTTTATCGGGGGGGGGCTCCTACGAGCAGTACTTC	CASSLSGGGSYEQYF
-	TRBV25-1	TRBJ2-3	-	TGTGCCAGCAGTGAATCGGATACGCAGTATTTT	CASSESDTQYF
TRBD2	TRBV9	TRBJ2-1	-	TGTGCCAGCAGCCCGGGGACTAGAGGCAATGAGCAGTTCTTC	CASSPGTRGNEQFF
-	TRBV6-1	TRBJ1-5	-	TGTGCCAGCAGGTCGAGGGTGACCCTTAATCAGCCCCAGCATTTT	CASRSRVTLNQPQHF
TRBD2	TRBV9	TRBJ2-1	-	TGTGCCAGCAGCGTAGGTGGCGGGAGGGCCTACAATGAGCAGTTCTTC	CASSVGGGRAYNEQFF
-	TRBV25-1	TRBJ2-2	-	TGTGCCAGCAGTGGGTCACCGAACAGCTACACCGGGGAGCTGTTTTTT	CASSGSPNSYTGELFF
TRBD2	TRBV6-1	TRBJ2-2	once	TGTGCCAGCAGTGAGCGACGTGGGAGGGCGGATGGCACCGGGGAGCTGTTTTTT	CASSERRGRADGTGELFF
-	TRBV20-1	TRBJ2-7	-	TGCAGTTTCCGACAGGCCTACGAGCAGTACTTC	CSFRQAYEQYF
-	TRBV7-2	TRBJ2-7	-	TGTGCCAGCAGCCTCATGGGGCTATACTACGAGCAGTACTTC	CASSLMGLYYEQYF
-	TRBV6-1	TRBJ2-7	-	TGTGCCAGCAGGGTCTTAGCCTACGAGCAGTACTTC	CASRVLAYEQYF
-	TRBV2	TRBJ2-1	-	TGTGCCACCCGGACAGATTACAATGAGCAGTTCTTC	CATRTDYNEQFF
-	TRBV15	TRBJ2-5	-	TGTGCCACCAGCAGAGATGGGGCAGGGGAAGAGACCCAGTACTTC	CATSRDGAGEETQYF
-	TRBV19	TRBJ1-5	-	TGTGCCAGTAGTATTCTGGAGTCGGTAAATCAGCCCCAGCATTTT	CASSILESVNQPQHF
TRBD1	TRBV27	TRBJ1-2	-	TGTGCCAGCAGTTTGGACGGACAGGGTGGCTATGGCTACACCTTC	CASSLDGQGGYGYTF
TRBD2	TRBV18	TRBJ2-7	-	TGTGCCAGCTCAACAAGCGGGAGTAGCTACGAGCAGTACTTC	CASSTSGSSYEQYF
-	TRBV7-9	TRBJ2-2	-	TGTGCCAGCAGCGGGGGACCGAGCCTCTCCGGGGAGCTGTTTTTT	CASSGGPSLSGELFF
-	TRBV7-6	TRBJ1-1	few	TGTGCCAGCAGTCTCCGCGGGGTGGGGTCTGAAGCTTTCTTT	CASSLRGVGSEAFF
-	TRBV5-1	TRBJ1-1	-	TGCGCCAGCAGCTTTAAAACAGGGCGAGACACTGAAGCTTTCTTT	CASSFKTGRDTEAFF
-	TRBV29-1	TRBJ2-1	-	TGCAGCGTTGTACCAGCGGTCACCTACAATGAGCAGTTCTTC	CSVVPAVTYNEQFF
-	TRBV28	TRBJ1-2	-	TGTGCCAGCAGTGTGGGGGCCGTCTTTGGCTACACCTTC	CASSVGAVFGYTF
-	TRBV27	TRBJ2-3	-	TGTGCCAGCAGGCCTGGATTGACAGATACGCAGTATTTT	CASRPGLTDTQYF
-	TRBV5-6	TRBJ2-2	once	TGTGCCAGCAGCCGGATCAGGGGACCCGGGGAGCTGTTTTTT	CASSRIRGPGELFF
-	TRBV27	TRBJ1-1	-	TGTGCCAGCAGTCCGGGGGGAAGCACTGAAGCTTTCTTT	CASSPGGSTEAFF
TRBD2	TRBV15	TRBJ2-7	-	TGTGCCACCAGCAGAGAGGCTAGCGGGAACTACGAGCAGTACTTC	CATSREASGNYEQYF